The table lists the clone carrying this T cell receptor (beta chain) with a count of one. V shed 4 bases, J shed 3 bases, and the junction held 2 bases outside the gene matches. This CDR3 region has 13 residues. Per the germline V gene, CDR1 is LNHDA and CDR2 is SQIVND (reference sequence). The table came from immunoSEQ multiplex PCR; TCRdb's copy has only in-frame clones and leaves some out. The sample contains more than 95,000 clones, about 88% of which appear only once. The data stem from a study of T cell responses to AZD1222 COVID-19 vaccine. The chain joins TRBV19 to TRBJ2-7, with 8 bases identical to TRBD2. This TCR was sampled from an adult in good health. Sequences were derived from peripheral blood, sampled on day 0 of AZD1222 vaccination. The CDR3 sequence: CASSKGTSYEQYF. CDR3 DNA sequence: TGTGCCAGTAGTAAGGGGACTAGCTACGAGCAGTACTTC.